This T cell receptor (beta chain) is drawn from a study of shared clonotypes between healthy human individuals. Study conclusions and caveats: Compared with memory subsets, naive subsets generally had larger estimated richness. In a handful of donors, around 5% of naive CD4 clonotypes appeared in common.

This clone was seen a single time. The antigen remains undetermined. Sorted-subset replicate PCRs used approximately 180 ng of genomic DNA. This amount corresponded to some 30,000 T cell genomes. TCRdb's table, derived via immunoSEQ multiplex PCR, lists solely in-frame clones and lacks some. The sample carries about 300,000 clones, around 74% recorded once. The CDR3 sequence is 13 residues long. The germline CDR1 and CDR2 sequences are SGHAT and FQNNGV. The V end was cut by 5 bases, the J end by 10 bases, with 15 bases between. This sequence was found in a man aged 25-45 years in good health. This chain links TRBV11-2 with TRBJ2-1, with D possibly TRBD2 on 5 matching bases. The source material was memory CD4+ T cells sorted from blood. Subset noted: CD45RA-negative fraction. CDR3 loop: CASSLQATGEQFF. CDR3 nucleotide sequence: TGTGCCAGCAGCCTCCAGGCGACGGGAGAGCAGTTCTTC.